The clone carrying this TCR beta chain was seen more than once but under ten times. Its antigen remains unidentified. Every isolated RNA sample was fully reverse transcribed, so sequencing captured expressed TCRB transcripts. Clones were sequenced by immunoSEQ multiplex PCR, and TCRdb holds only the in-frame ones, with some missing. The repertoire includes more than 85,000 clones, about two fifths of them detected once, and approximately 0.065% sits in the top ten. Germline values: CDR1 SEHNR, CDR2 FQNEAQ (reference sequence). The CDR3 spans 14 residues. The germline V and J ends were trimmed by 6 bases and 0 bases, with 12 bases remaining between them. The record originates from a study of beta chain features in type 1 diabetes. Study findings and constraints: Sequencing from cDNA could over-represent high-TCR-expressing cells. HLA effects on TCRB rearrangement stayed unresolved here.

The sequencing sample was made of stem cell memory CD4+ T cells from blood. The chain links TRBV7-9 to TRBJ2-7, with no clear D. This receptor was taken from a woman younger than 35 in good health. CDR3 nucleotides: TGTGCCAGCAGTTCACCCCCAGTCTCCTACGAGCAGTACTTC. It yields the protein CASSSPPVSYEQYF.